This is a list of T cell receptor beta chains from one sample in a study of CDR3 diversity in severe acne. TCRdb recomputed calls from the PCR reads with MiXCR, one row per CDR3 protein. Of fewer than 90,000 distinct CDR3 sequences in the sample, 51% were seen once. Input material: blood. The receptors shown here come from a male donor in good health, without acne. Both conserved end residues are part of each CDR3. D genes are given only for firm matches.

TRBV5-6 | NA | CASSPHNIPSEQYF
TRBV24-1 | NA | CATSDHDSSYGYTF
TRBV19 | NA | CASSSEPGRHYGYTF
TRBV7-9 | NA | CASSPVSGARTDTQYF
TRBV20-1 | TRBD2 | CSAGEAGGPSGTQYF
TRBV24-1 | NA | CATSDYDEQYF
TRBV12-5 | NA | CASGTYNEQFF
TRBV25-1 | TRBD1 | CANRGGQMNTEAFF
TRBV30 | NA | CAWSVGQPQHF
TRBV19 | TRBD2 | CASKIGTRVSYEQYF
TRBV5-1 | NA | CASSLQGNGYTF
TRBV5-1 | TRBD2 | CATKSGGLNTDTQYF
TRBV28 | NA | CASSSYTGTQYF
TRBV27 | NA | CASSTGGSNQPQHF
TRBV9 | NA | CASSYGDSSYNSPLHF
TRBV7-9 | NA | CASTQWGMNTEAFF